This T cell receptor (beta chain) originates from a study of spatial heterogeneity in lung cancer. TCRdb re-called the 5' RACE reads through MiXCR, storing one row per CDR3 protein. The data hold about 50,000 distinct CDR3 sequences, with roughly 7.6% observed a single time. Time point specified: sample taken at primary tumor resection. Whole RNA came from tumor, nontumor lung or frozen PBMC and was sequenced without being sorted. CDR3 length equals 16 residues. Germline V gives CDR1 PRHDT, CDR2 FYEKMQ (reference sequence). Trimming took 1 base from V and 6 from J, leaving 16 bases between them. Specimen: PBMCs, collected at surgery. The genes are TRBV13 and TRBJ2-1, with D possibly matching TRBD2 (6 bases). The clonotype comes from a female donor with early-stage non-small cell lung cancer. The CDR3 coding sequence is TGTGCCAGCAGCTTAGAATCCGCCGGAGGGGCCAATGAGCAGTTCTTC. It translates to CASSLESAGGANEQFF.